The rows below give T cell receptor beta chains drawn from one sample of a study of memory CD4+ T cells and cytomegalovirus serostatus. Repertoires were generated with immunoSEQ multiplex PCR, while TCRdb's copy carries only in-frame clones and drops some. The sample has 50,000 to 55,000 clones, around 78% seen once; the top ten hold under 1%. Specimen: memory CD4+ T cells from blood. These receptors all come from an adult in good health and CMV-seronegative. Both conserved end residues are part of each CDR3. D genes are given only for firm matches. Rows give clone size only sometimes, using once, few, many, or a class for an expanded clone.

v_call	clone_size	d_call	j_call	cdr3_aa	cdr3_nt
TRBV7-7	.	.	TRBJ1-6	CASSLGAGSPLHF	TGTGCCAGCAGCTTAGGGGCGGGTTCACCCCTCCACTTT
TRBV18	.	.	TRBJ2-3	CASSPGQSFTTTQYF	TGTGCCAGCTCACCAGGGCAATCTTTCACTACTACGCAGTATTTT
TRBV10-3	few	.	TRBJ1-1	CAISDYTGQSTEAFF	TGTGCCATCAGTGATTATACAGGGCAAAGCACTGAAGCTTTCTTT
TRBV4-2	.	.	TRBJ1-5	CASSQEADSNQPQHF	TGTGCCAGCAGCCAAGAGGCCGATAGCAATCAGCCCCAGCATTTT
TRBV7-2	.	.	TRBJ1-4	CASSSEKMRATNEKLFF	TGTGCCAGCAGCTCCGAGAAGATGCGAGCAACTAATGAAAAACTGTTTTTT
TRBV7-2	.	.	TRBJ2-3	CASSSPSRGAGSADTQYF	TGTGCCAGCAGCTCACCCAGTCGAGGGGCAGGGAGCGCAGATACGCAGTATTTT
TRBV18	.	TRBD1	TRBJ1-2	CASSRGTGSHQNYGYTF	TGTGCCAGCTCACGAGGGACAGGGAGTCATCAGAACTATGGCTACACCTTC
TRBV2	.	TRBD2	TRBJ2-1	CASSGVTSGNEQFF	TGTGCCAGCAGTGGAGTGACTAGCGGCAATGAGCAGTTCTTC
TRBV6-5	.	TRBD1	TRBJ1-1	CASSYRGQGNTEAFF	TGTGCCAGCAGTTACCGGGGACAGGGGAACACTGAAGCTTTCTTT
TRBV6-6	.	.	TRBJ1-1	CASISRREAEAFF	TGTGCCAGCATCTCCAGAAGGGAGGCGGAAGCTTTCTTT